This T cell receptor beta chain was profiled in a study of T cells expressing NK-cell markers. Study-wide background: Sorted CD3+CD56+NKG2C+, CD3+CD56+NKG2C- and CD3+CD56-NKG2C+ T cells supplied TCR beta repertoires. HCMV seropositivity characterized most of the eight sequenced donors, and seronegativity one.

Synthesis of TCR beta cDNA relied on 5'RACE template switching carrying UMIs. TCRdb re-called the 5' RACE reads and catalogs CDR3 proteins one per entry, DNA excluded. In total, the table holds 200,000 to 300,000 distinct CDR3 sequences. Germline values: CDR1 SEHNR, CDR2 FQNEAQ (reference sequence). This CDR3 is 14 amino acids long. Study results and caveats: The study found these clonotypes also leading the CD3+CD56-NKG2C+ fraction in a handful of donors.

Comment on this clonotype: The antigen remains undetermined.

The sequenced sample was blood T cells: a sorted CD56 or NKG2C T cell subset, CD4+ or CD8+ T cells, or bulk PBMC T cells (not recorded which). The sequence derives from a man younger than 35 in good health. The genes are TRBV7-9 and TRBJ2-5; TCRdb returns TRBD2, unconfirmable since there is no DNA. The CDR3 loop is CASSLAGTVETQYF.